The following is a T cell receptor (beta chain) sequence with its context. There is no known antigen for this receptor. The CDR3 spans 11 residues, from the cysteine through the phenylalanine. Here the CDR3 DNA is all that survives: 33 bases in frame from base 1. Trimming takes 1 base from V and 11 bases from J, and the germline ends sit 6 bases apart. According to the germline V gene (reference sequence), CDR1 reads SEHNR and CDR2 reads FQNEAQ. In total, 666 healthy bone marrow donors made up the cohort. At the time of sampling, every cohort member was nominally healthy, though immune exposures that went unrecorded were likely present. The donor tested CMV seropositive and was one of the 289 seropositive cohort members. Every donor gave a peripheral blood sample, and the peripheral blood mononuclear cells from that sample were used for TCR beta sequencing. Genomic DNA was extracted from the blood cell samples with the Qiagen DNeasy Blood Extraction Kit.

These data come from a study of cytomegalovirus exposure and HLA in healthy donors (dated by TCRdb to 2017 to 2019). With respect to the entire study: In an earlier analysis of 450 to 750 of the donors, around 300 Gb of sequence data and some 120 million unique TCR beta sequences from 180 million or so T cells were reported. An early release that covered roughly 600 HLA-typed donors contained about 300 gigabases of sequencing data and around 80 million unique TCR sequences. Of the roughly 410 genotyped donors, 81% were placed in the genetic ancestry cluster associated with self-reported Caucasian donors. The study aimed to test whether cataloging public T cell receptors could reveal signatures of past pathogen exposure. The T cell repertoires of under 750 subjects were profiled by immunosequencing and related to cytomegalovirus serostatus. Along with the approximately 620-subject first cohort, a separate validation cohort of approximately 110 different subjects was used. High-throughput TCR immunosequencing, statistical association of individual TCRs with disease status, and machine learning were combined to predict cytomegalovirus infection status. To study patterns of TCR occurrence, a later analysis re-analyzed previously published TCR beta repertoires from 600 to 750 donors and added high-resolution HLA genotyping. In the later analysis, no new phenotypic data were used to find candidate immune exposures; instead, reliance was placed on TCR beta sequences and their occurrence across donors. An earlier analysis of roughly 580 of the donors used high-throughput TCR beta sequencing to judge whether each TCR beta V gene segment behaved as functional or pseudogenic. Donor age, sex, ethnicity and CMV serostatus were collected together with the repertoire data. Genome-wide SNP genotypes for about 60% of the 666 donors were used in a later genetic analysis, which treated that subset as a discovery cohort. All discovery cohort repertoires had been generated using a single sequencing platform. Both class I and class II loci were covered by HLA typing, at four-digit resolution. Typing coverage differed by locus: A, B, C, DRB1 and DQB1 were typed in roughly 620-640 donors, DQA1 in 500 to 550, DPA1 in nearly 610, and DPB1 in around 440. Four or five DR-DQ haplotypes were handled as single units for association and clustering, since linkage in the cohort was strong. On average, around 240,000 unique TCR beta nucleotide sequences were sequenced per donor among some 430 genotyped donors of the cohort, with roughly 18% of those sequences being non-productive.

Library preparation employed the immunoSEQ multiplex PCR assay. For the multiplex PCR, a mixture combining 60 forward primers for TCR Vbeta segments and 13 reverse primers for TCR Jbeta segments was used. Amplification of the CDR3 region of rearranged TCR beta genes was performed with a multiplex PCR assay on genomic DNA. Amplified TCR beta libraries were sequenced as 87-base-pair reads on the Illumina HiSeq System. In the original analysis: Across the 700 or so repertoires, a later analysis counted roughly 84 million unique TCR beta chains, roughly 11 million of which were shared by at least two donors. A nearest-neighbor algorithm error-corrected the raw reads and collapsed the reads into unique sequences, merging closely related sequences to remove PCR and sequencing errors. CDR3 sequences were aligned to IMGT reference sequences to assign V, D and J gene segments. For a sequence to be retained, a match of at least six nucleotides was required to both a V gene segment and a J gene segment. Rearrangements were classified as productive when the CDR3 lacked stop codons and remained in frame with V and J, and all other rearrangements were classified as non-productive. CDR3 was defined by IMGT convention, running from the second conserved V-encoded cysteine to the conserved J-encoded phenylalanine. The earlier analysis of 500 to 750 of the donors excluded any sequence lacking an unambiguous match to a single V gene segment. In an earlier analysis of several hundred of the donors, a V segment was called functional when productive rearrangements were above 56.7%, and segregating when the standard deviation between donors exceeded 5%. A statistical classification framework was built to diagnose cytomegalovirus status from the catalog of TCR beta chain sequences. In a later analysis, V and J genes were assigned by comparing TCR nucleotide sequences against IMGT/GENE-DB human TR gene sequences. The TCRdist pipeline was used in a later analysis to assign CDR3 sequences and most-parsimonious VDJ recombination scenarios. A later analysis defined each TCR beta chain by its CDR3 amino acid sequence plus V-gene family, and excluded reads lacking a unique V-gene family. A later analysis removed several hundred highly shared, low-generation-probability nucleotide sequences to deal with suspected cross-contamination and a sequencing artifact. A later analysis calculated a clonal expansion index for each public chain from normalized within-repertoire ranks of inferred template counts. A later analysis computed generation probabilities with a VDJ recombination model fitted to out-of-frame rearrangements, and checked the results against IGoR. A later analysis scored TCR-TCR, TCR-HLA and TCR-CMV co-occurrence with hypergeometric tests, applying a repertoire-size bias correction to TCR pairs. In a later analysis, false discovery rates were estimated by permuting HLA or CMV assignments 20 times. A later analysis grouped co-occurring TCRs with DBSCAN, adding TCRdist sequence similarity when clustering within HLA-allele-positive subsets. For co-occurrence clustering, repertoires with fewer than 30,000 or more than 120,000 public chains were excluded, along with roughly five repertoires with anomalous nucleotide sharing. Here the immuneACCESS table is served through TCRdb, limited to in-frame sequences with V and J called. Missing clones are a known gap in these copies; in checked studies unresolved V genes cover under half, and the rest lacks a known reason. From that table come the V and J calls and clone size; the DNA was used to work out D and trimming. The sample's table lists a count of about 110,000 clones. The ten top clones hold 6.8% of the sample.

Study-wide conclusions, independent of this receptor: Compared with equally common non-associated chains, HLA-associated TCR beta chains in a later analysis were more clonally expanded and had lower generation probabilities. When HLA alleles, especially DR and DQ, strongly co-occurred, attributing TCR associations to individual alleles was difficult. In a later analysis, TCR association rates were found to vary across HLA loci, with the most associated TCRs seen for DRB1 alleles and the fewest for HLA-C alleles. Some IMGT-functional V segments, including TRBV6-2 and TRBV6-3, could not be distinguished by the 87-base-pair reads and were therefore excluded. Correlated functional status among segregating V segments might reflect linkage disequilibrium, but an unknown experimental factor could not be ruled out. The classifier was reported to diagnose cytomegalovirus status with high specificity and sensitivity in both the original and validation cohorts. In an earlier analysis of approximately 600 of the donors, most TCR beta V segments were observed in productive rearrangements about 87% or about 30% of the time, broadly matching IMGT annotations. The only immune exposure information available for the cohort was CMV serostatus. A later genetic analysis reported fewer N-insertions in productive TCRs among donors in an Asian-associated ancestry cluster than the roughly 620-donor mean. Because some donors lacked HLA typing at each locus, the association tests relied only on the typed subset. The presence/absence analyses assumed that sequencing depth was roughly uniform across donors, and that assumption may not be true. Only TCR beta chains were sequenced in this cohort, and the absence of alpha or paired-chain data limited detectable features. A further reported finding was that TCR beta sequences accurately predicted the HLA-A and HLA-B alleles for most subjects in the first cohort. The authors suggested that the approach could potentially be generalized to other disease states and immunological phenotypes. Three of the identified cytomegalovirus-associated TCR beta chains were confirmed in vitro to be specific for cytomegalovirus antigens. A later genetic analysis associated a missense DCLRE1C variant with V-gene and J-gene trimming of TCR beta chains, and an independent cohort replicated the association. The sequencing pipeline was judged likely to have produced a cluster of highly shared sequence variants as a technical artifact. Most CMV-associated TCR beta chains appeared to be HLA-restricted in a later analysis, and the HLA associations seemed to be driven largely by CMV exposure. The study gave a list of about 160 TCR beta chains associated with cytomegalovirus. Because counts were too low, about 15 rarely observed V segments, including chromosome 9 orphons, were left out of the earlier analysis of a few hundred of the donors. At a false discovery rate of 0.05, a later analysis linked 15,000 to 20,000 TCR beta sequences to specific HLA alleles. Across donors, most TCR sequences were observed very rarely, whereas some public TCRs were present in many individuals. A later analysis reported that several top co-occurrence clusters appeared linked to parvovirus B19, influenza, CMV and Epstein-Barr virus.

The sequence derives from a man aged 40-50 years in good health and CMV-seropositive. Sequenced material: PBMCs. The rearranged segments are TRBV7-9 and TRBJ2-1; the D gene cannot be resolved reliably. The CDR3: CASSLEQQQFF. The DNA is TGTGCCAGCAGCTTAGAACAGCAGCAGTTCTTC.